The sequence of this TCR beta chain was determined in a study of T cell responses to AZD1222 COVID-19 vaccine. Study observations and caveats: Reportedly, nearly half of unique spike TCRs recognized epitopes outside B.1.351/B.1.1.7 mutations. Vaccine-associated CD4 TCRs ranged over spike, dominating at 160-218 and 743-854. Researchers took repertoire samples only after the peak T cell response had come. Of the AZD1222 recipients, only 5 or 6 were seropositive at baseline.

As regards this clone: What it binds is not known.

TCRdb keeps only in-frame clones here, not all; method: immunoSEQ multiplex PCR. The sample holds approximately 150,000 clones, around 90% seen once. The CDR3 is 15 amino acids. Germline V gene data show CDR1 as LNHDA and CDR2 as SQIVND (reference sequence). Trimming removed 7 bases at V and 2 bases at J, with 18 bases between. The sample was peripheral blood, taken on day 0 of MenACWY control vaccination. V usage is TRBV19 and J usage is TRBJ2-7; D is ambiguous. This clonotype was sampled from an adult in good health. The CDR3 nucleotides read TGTGCCAGTACCCTAGGCGCGGCGGTGGCCTACGAGCAGTACTTC. Encoded protein: CASTLGAAVAYEQYF. The full variable domain, rest sourced from reference TRBV19 and TRBJ2-7, is DGGITQSPKYLFRKEGQNVTLSCEQNLNHDAMYWYRQDPGQGLRLIYYSQIVNDFQKGDIAEGYSVSREKKESFPLTVTSAQKNPTAFYLCASTLGAAVAYEQYFGPGTRLTVT.